Listed below are T cell receptor beta chains from one sample, sequenced in a study of tumor-infiltrating lymphocytes in primary liver carcinoma. TCRdb redid the calling of the multiplex PCR reads with MiXCR, one entry per CDR3 protein. Among about 20,000 distinct CDR3 sequences, 79% were seen once, and the ten largest hold approximately 40%. Material: liver tumor tissue from sampling region 4. The receptors here all came from a woman aged 30 to 39 with primary liver carcinoma and hepatitis B virus infection. Both conserved end residues are trimmed from each CDR3. The size of a clone is reported for some rows only, either as once, few or many, or as a class for expanded clones.

>TRBV5-5|.|15
AGSLVGMREGSDIQY
>TRBV4-3|.|17
ASSVLAGGSRSNTWELF
>TRBV19|.|13
ASSIGAGGSDTQY
>TRBV6-2/TRBV6-3|.|13
ANSQLAGGLYGQY
>TRBV7-9|.|14
TSSLLLGGVTDAQY
>TRBV10-3|.|12
AISESSNNQPQH
>TRBV11-3|.|12
ASTLDWPTDTQY
>TRBV29-1|few|10
SVLRDYYEQF
>TRBV11-2|.|9
ASGQGHGHT
>TRBV6-5|.|13
ASCYKDGSSYEQY
>TRBV11-2|.|12
ANSLDFLTGELF
>TRBV11-1|.|11
ASSIRLNNEAF
>TRBV7-8|.|14
ASSSKVQKNTGELS
>TRBV2|once|11
AGTPTQGWEQY
>TRBV4-3|.|15
ASSQYRIMGWNEKLF
>TRBV11-2|.|12
ASSLQGANSPFH
>TRBV11-3|once|14
ASSRRDGDCSYEQY
>TRBV11-2|.|14
ASSSDPQLNTGKLF
>TRBV5-1|.|11
ASSFWDRYEQY
>TRBV7-3|.|14
ANSAADRGRVGELF
>TRBV11-2|.|13
TSRLPGQFTDMQY
>TRBV13|medium-sized|12
ASSPRSGSYEQY
>TRBV6-5|.|8
ASGPREQY
>TRBV11-3|.|12
ACSLDRPTDTQY
>TRBV5-1|.|12
ASMGGTDSYKQY
>TRBV12-3/TRBV12-4|.|13
AISFGGSPTGELF
>TRBV11-2|.|10
ASSQGVTEAF
>TRBV7-9|once|10
ASGSDTDTQY
>TRBV11-2|many|13
ASIIGLGRTDTHY
>TRBV5-5|.|15
ASSLVGIREGSDIQY
>TRBV5-4|.|14
ASSFHSGRSWNEQF
>TRBV11-2|.|9
ASSPGAEAF
>TRBV29-1|.|12
GVERGEQTYGYT
>TRBV11-3|.|11
ASSKESIDTRY
>TRBV28|.|13
ASIQGHWANYGYT
>TRBV28|.|13
GSGLHPQGFYEQY
>TRBV12-3/TRBV12-4|medium-sized|12
ASSLQIPNTEAF
>TRBV6-5|.|13
AGSPRTGFTGELL
>TRBV6-2/TRBV6-3|.|13
ASSYSVSVSETQY
>TRBV25-1|.|11
ANSEQGANGYT
>TRBV30|once|14
AWSRGGTNGRNEQF
>TRBV6-5|.|15
ASQGRLAGMVRGELF
>TRBV4-3|.|14
ASQNMGGGTNEKLF
>TRBV10-3|.|12
AINPTAIRDEQF
>TRBV7-3|.|11
ASILGQGQKLL
>TRBV14|.|14
ASSQDLAGSTKEQY